This T cell receptor beta chain was sequenced during a study of patients and donors after allogeneic stem cell transplantation. TCRdb analysed the RT-PCR reads with MiXCR anew, one entry per CDR3 protein. Among roughly 230,000 distinct CDR3 sequences listed, less than 15% were seen once. CDR3 length: 17 amino acids. CDR1 is SGHDT and CDR2 is YYEEEE in the germline V gene. V was clipped by 0 bases and J by 3 bases; unmatched bases: 9. The source is a human donor who was either an allogeneic HSCT recipient or a stem cell or donor lymphocyte infusion donor (not recorded which). It is not recorded whose cells these are; they may come from a transplant donor. The material sequenced was blood, either unsorted or a sorted T cell fraction (not recorded which). This sequence joins TRBV5-6 and TRBJ2-7, with 10 bases aligning to TRBD2. CDR3 sequence reads: CASSLGTSGSRGYEQYF. The CDR3, as DNA: TGTGCCAGCAGCTTGGGGACTAGCGGCTCGCGTGGCTACGAGCAGTACTTC.